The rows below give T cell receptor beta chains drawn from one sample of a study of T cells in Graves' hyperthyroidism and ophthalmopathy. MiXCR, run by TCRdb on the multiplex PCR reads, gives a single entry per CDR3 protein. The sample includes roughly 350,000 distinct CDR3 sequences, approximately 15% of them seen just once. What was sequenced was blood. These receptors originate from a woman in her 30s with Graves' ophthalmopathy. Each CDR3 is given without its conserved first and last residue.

CDR3 protein: SVPISLNTEAF
V gene: TRBV20-1
J gene: TRBJ1-1

CDR3 protein: ASSPGPALDGHEQY
V gene: TRBV7-2
J gene: TRBJ2-7

CDR3 protein: ASSEEYGNEERPQETQY
V gene: TRBV25-1
J gene: TRBJ2-5

CDR3 protein: ASSAGQLYNEQF
V gene: TRBV10-2
J gene: TRBJ2-1

CDR3 protein: ASSPSAAYEQY
V gene: TRBV18
J gene: TRBJ2-7

CDR3 protein: ASSQVGTKNIQY
V gene: TRBV4-2
J gene: TRBJ2-4

CDR3 protein: ASSLVAGGAVMTEAF
V gene: TRBV5-1
J gene: TRBJ1-1

CDR3 protein: ASSLLSTGAGANVLT
V gene: TRBV7-9
J gene: TRBJ2-6

CDR3 protein: ASSLAEARQEKLF
V gene: TRBV7-6
J gene: TRBJ1-4

CDR3 protein: ASSIVPGLGSEQF
V gene: TRBV11-1
J gene: TRBJ2-1

CDR3 protein: ASAPLKGAEAF
V gene: TRBV7-7
J gene: TRBJ1-1

CDR3 protein: ASSQYPLAGGPGTGELF
V gene: TRBV3-1
J gene: TRBJ2-2

CDR3 protein: ASSQDRRGGYGYT
V gene: TRBV4-1
J gene: TRBJ1-2

CDR3 protein: ASSLSMRNEQY
V gene: TRBV27
J gene: TRBJ2-7

CDR3 protein: ASSLGDRYSPLH
V gene: TRBV7-9
J gene: TRBJ1-6

CDR3 protein: ATSARTENIQY
V gene: TRBV24-1
J gene: TRBJ2-4

CDR3 protein: SARDGSGDTDTQY
V gene: TRBV20-1
J gene: TRBJ2-3

CDR3 protein: ASSLTRAGHDYEQY
V gene: TRBV4-1
J gene: TRBJ2-7

CDR3 protein: ASSSGQGPDTQY
V gene: TRBV7-3
J gene: TRBJ2-3

CDR3 protein: ASSGALVGETQY
V gene: TRBV6-2/TRBV6-3
J gene: TRBJ2-5

CDR3 protein: ASQSRGEAF
V gene: TRBV12-3/TRBV12-4
J gene: TRBJ1-1

CDR3 protein: ASRIYNEQF
V gene: TRBV2
J gene: TRBJ2-1

CDR3 protein: ASSYTGVEQF
V gene: TRBV6-5
J gene: TRBJ2-1

CDR3 protein: ASSQGIWGGGYT
V gene: TRBV4-1
J gene: TRBJ1-2

CDR3 protein: ASSWIQGGGTEAF
V gene: TRBV12-3/TRBV12-4
J gene: TRBJ1-1

CDR3 protein: ASSQGQERQETQY
V gene: TRBV4-1
J gene: TRBJ2-5

CDR3 protein: ASSPLRGDGYT
V gene: TRBV3-1
J gene: TRBJ1-2

CDR3 protein: ASSYRMNTEAF
V gene: TRBV6-5
J gene: TRBJ1-1

CDR3 protein: ASSLGGLEQY
V gene: TRBV7-9
J gene: TRBJ2-7

CDR3 protein: SATDRAAMLSNQPQH
V gene: TRBV20-1
J gene: TRBJ1-5

CDR3 protein: ASSLVAGGPRADTQY
V gene: TRBV11-3
J gene: TRBJ2-3

CDR3 protein: ATSRERGETQY
V gene: TRBV15
J gene: TRBJ2-5

CDR3 protein: ASSLSRGLGQPQH
V gene: TRBV28
J gene: TRBJ1-5

CDR3 protein: ASSLFDTQY
V gene: TRBV27
J gene: TRBJ2-3

CDR3 protein: ASSQDVSWAGVDEQF
V gene: TRBV4-2
J gene: TRBJ2-1

CDR3 protein: ASSLAGRGPRTQY
V gene: TRBV5-6
J gene: TRBJ2-5

CDR3 protein: ASSRTRDLREKLF
V gene: TRBV28
J gene: TRBJ1-4

CDR3 protein: AISEGDETGELF
V gene: TRBV10-3
J gene: TRBJ2-2

CDR3 protein: ASSDAEGANNEQF
V gene: TRBV6-4
J gene: TRBJ2-1

CDR3 protein: ASSYSPDSGYT
V gene: TRBV6-6
J gene: TRBJ1-2

CDR3 protein: SASWGGSYNEQF
V gene: TRBV20-1
J gene: TRBJ2-1

CDR3 protein: ASSFQGRVTF
V gene: TRBV28
J gene: TRBJ1-1

CDR3 protein: ASSQGLGAPQH
V gene: TRBV4-1
J gene: TRBJ1-5

CDR3 protein: VSSSVRGGTYEQY
V gene: TRBV7-9
J gene: TRBJ2-7

CDR3 protein: ASGGLGGQPQH
V gene: TRBV6-1
J gene: TRBJ1-5

CDR3 protein: SVEWGAGYGYT
V gene: TRBV29-1
J gene: TRBJ1-2

CDR3 protein: ASGHGSSSYEQY
V gene: TRBV6-1
J gene: TRBJ2-7

CDR3 protein: ASQGRNYEQY
V gene: TRBV12-3/TRBV12-4
J gene: TRBJ2-7

CDR3 protein: ASSVPTSTGELF
V gene: TRBV7-3
J gene: TRBJ2-2

CDR3 protein: ASKNLGTTGYT
V gene: TRBV28
J gene: TRBJ1-2

CDR3 protein: SASKIGAGNTEAF
V gene: TRBV20-1
J gene: TRBJ1-1